Sequencing of this T cell receptor (beta chain) was carried out in a study of cytomegalovirus exposure and HLA in healthy donors. The V and J ends lost 8 bases and 4 bases, in that order; junction bases with no gene match: 5. The CDR3 runs 14 residues. Germline CDR1 and CDR2: SGHVS and FNYEAQ. Vbeta (60) and Jbeta (13) primers were used in the PCR. Sequencing was performed with immunoSEQ multiplex PCR; in TCRdb, only in-frame clones are kept and a portion is missing. The sample holds approximately 130,000 clones, 75% to 90% seen once. This sequence originates from a woman between 35 and 50 years old in good health and CMV-seronegative. The sequenced sample was PBMCs. The genes are TRBV7-6 and TRBJ2-1; 10 bases map to TRBD2. As DNA, the CDR3 is TGTGCCAGCGCTAGCGGGAGAAGGTACAATGAGCAGTTCTTC. Translated, it gives CASASGRRYNEQFF.